Below, 5 T cell receptor beta chains from the same sample are listed, as sequenced in a study of CD8+ T cells in alopecia areata. Researchers sorted pooled cutaneous lymph node cells on the basis of CD4, CD8alpha, NKG2D, NKG2ACE and other markers. Following RNA extraction, reverse transcription yielded cDNA that acted as the sequencing template. Assay used: immunoSEQ multiplex PCR; TCRdb lists only in-frame clones, some missing. The data show approximately 300,000 clones, with none appearing a single time. The sequenced sample consisted of CD4+ T cells sorted from a lymph node. The receptors here all came from a C3H/HeJ mouse with alopecia areata. The MHC haplotype recorded for the strain is H2-k.

This clone has more than one count but fewer than ten. Genes and germline come from the mouse. The read halts 4 residues ahead of the CDR3 end, with the missing end drawn from the germline J gene. This chain uses TRBV16 with TRBJ2-3, with 11 nucleotides matching TRBD2. The V gene's germline CDR1 is SGHSA and CDR2 FRNQAP. This CDR3 has 16 amino acids. After removal of 5 bases from V and 0 bases from J, the junction contained 4 bases not matched to a gene. CDR3 bases read: TGTGCAAGCAGCCCCGGGACTGGGGGTAGTGCAGAA. Translation: CASSPGTGGSAE. The entire CDR3 protein reads CASSPGTGGSAETLYF.

This clone occurred many times. The germline and genes are mouse ones. The DNA ends 4 residues before the CDR3 does, and the rest of the CDR3 is filled in from the germline J gene. The chain employs TRBV17 and TRBJ2-2; D might be TRBD2 (5 bases). The germline V gene encodes CDR1 MNHDT and CDR2 YYDKIL. This CDR3 has 12 residues. V was shortened by 8 bases and J by 4 bases, with 8 bases between the two germline ends. CDR3 DNA, as far as it was read: TGTGCTAGCTTGGGGTCCACCGGG. The encoded protein is CASLGSTG. The CDR3, in full, reads CASLGSTGQLYF.

Points on this clone: Gene names are mouse gene names. The CDR3 goes on 4 residues after the read ends, and that part is filled in from the germline J gene. Other DNA sequences in the same sample also yield this CDR3. The chain has TRBV13-2 and TRBJ2-5; a possible D gene is TRBD1 (5 bases). The CDR3 runs 12 residues. Germline V gene data show CDR1 as NNHNN and CDR2 as SYGAGS (reference sequence). The chain's CDR3 is CASGQGGDTQYF. The DNA read from the CDR3 is TGTGCCAGCGGTCAGGGAGGCGAC.

In regard to this clone: Gene names and germline match the mouse. The sequence runs out 3 residues before the end of the CDR3; the remainder is reconstructed from the germline J gene. This rearrangement joins TRBV1 to TRBJ1-6, with unresolved D. TRBJ1-6 is recorded as an ORF, its role being uncertain. V lost 1 base and J lost 2, with 6 bases in between. The CDR3 is made up of 15 amino acids. The V gene's germline CDR1 is NSQYPW and CDR2 LRSPGD (reference sequence). The CDR3 loop is CTCSAVGTYNSPLYF. The sequenced part of the CDR3 DNA is TGCACCTGCAGTGCAGTGGGGACCTATAATTCGCCC.

As for this clone: The gene names given are mouse names. The CDR3 loop reads CASKMGGLQDTQYF. The CDR3 bases that were read are TGTGCCAGCAAGATGGGGGGCCTGCAAGAC. The chain has TRBV13-3 and TRBJ2-5; tentative D call: TRBD2 (7 bases). The observed sequence ends 4 residues before the CDR3 terminus, with the missing tail filled in from the germline J gene. The CDR3 is made up of 14 amino acids. In germline, CDR1 is NNHDY, CDR2 SYVADS. V lost 6 bases to trimming and J lost 3 bases, with 14 bases between them.